The 30 T cell receptor beta chains below come from one sample, sequenced in a study of shared clonotypes between healthy human individuals. Some clones are missing from TCRdb's copy, which holds only in-frame ones; the method was immunoSEQ multiplex PCR. The top ten hold under 0.15% of the sample, which has millions of clones, 90% to 95% seen once. Sequenced input: naive CD4+ T cells sorted from blood. Subset in this sample: CD45RA+ positively selected. Receptor source: a man between 18 and 35 years old in good health.

The genes are TRBV25-1 and TRBJ2-5; 10 nucleotides agree with TRBD1. Looked up from germline, CDR1 is MGHDK and CDR2 is SYGVNS. J gave up 5 bases and V 2 bases, and 8 bases lay outside the gene matches. CDR3 length: 16 residues. CDR3 region: CASSETGTGAGETQYF. CDR3 in DNA: TGTGCCAGCAGTGAAACCGGGACAGGGGCCGGGGAGACCCAGTACTTC.

The chain recombines TRBV9 with TRBJ2-2, with unresolved D. The germline V and J ends were trimmed by 5 bases and 7 bases, with 18 bases remaining between them. The CDR3 spans 15 residues. The V gene's germline CDR1 is SGDLS and CDR2 YYNGEE. This CDR3 is CASSTKASSSGELFF. DNA of the CDR3: TGTGCCAGCAGTACCAAAGCCTCGTCCAGCGGGGAGCTGTTTTTT.

The V and J genes are TRBV6-5 and TRBJ1-1; weak D call: TRBD1 (6 bases). Between the trimmed V and J ends, which lost 5 bases and 10 bases, there was a span of 17 bases. Germline V gene sequence: CDR1 MNHEY, CDR2 SVGAGI. The CDR3 length is 13 residues. CDR3 DNA sequence: TGTGCCAGCAGTGGAACCAACAGGGTTGCAGCTTTCTTT. It yields the protein CASSGTNRVAAFF.

The chain recombines TRBV5-1 with TRBJ2-7, with 7 nucleotides matching TRBD1. Germline V gene sequence: CDR1 SGHRS, CDR2 YFSETQ. The CDR3 covers 16 residues. With V trimmed by 4 bases and J by 5 bases, 15 bases remained unmatched. CDR3 bases: TGCGCCAGCAGCAGACAGGGACCCCGAGGTCGGGACGAGCAGTACTTC. Translating it yields CASSRQGPRGRDEQYF.

With regard to this clone: Other nucleotide sequences from this sample produce the same CDR3. The V gene is TRBV29-1, the J gene TRBJ2-7; D tentatively fits TRBD1 or TRBD2 (6 bases each). The germline CDR1 and CDR2 sequences are SQVTM and ANQGSEA. The CDR3 has 12 amino acids. V gave up 5 bases and J gave up 1 base, with 9 bases separating them. The CDR3 here is CSVRRGSYEQYF. In nucleotides, the CDR3 is TGCAGCGTTCGGAGGGGGTCCTACGAGCAGTACTTC.

V gene TRBV5-1 combines with J gene TRBJ2-3, with 9 bases lining up with TRBD1. CDR3 length equals 16 residues. Germline CDR1 and CDR2: SGHRS and YFSETQ. V dropped 0 bases and J dropped 3; count of bases not matched to a gene: 5. The DNA of the CDR3 is TGCGCCAGCAGCTTGGGTGGGACAGGGTCGACAGATACGCAGTATTTT. Amino acids: CASSLGGTGSTDTQYF.

With regard to this clone: In the same sample, other DNA sequences code for this CDR3. This chain links TRBV7-9 with TRBJ1-2; unclear D gene. From germline, CDR1 is SEHNR and CDR2 FQNEAQ (reference sequence). V lost 0 bases to trimming and J lost 7 bases, with 3 bases between them. This CDR3 has 11 residues. The CDR3 DNA reads TGTGCCAGCAGCTTAGCAGCTGGCTACACCTTC. Residues: CASSLAAGYTF.

CDR3 nucleotides: TGTGCCAGCACCGCGGACAGGGGGCGAGTGGAGACCCAGTACTTC. Its protein product is CASTADRGRVETQYF. The chain joins TRBV5-4 to TRBJ2-5; TRBD1 matches 11 bases. Trimming took 6 bases from V and 5 from J; bases not matched to a gene: 9. In germline, CDR1 is SGHNT, CDR2 YYREEE (reference sequence). This CDR3 contains 15 residues.

The J gene is TRBJ1-2, the V gene TRBV19; tentatively, D is TRBD1 (6 bases). The CDR3 contains 15 residues. The germline V gene encodes CDR1 LNHDA and CDR2 SQIVND (reference sequence). V was pared by 6 bases and J by 3 bases, with 17 bases between. The CDR3 region has the DNA TGTGCCAGTAGCCTAAACCAAGGGGGGGACTATGGCTACACCTTC. Amino acid sequence: CASSLNQGGDYGYTF.

A note on this clone: The same CDR3 can be traced to other DNA sequences in this sample. This chain joins TRBV7-8 and TRBJ1-5; D remains unclear. The CDR3 runs 13 residues. Germline V lookup: CDR1 SGHVS, CDR2 FQNEAQ. The ends were cut back, 1 base at V and 4 bases at J, with 5 bases in the middle. The CDR3 here is CASSLDGNQPQHF. CDR3 nucleotide sequence: TGTGCCAGCAGCTTAGACGGGAATCAGCCCCAGCATTTT.

The chain recombines TRBV18 with TRBJ2-5, with 8 nucleotides matching TRBD2. With V trimmed by 3 bases and J by 2 bases, 5 bases remained unmatched. Germline V CDR1 and CDR2: KGHSH, LQKENI. The CDR3 extends over 15 amino acids. The CDR3 loop is CASSPGSGRQETQYF. The CDR3 DNA reads TGTGCCAGCTCACCGGGGAGCGGGAGACAAGAGACCCAGTACTTC. Filled out from reference TRBV18 and TRBJ2-5, the complete variable domain reads NAGVMQNPRHLVRRRGQEARLRCSPMKGHSHVYWYRQLPEEGLKFMVYLQKENIIDESGMPKERFSAEFPKEGPSILRIQQVVRGDSAAYFCASSPGSGRQETQYFGPGTRLLVL.

The genes are TRBV7-8 and TRBJ2-3, with 7 bases lining up with TRBD2. Trimming cost V 1 base and J 1 base; bases outside gene matches: 5. This CDR3 region has 16 residues. CDR1 is SGHVS and CDR2 is FQNEAQ in the germline V gene. CDR3: CASSLESLAGTDTQYF. CDR3 in DNA: TGTGCCAGCAGCTTAGAGAGCCTAGCGGGCACAGATACGCAGTATTTT. Full variable domain (outside the CDR3, taken from reference TRBV7-8 and TRBJ2-3): GAGVSQSPRYKVAKRGQDVALRCDPISGHVSLFWYQQALGQGPEFLTYFQNEAQLDKSGLPSDRFFAERPEGSVSTLKIQRTQQEDSAVYLCASSLESLAGTDTQYFGPGTRLTVL.

The V and J genes are TRBV7-2 and TRBJ1-2; D is unclear. V dropped 2 bases and J dropped 5 bases, with 12 bases sitting between them. This CDR3 has 14 amino acids. Germline assignment: CDR1 SGHTA and CDR2 FQGNSA. DNA for the CDR3: TGTGCCAGCAGCTTACCTTACGTCACATATGGCTACACCTTC. Its protein is CASSLPYVTYGYTF.

V is TRBV7-9 and J is TRBJ2-7, with 8 bases lining up with TRBD1. V lost 3 bases, J lost 2 bases, and 6 bases stayed unmatched. Germline-derived CDR1 and CDR2 are SEHNR and FQNEAQ (reference sequence). This CDR3 is built from 15 residues. Here the CDR3 reads CASSFFDRGPYEQYF. The DNA for the CDR3 is TGTGCCAGCAGCTTTTTCGACAGGGGTCCCTACGAGCAGTACTTC.

The rearrangement joins TRBV2 to TRBJ2-3; the D call may be TRBD1 or TRBD2 (5 bases each). Trimming removed 7 bases at V and 10 bases at J, with 21 bases between. The CDR3 length is 14 residues. Germline V gene sequence: CDR1 SNHLY, CDR2 FYNNEI. CDR3 loop: CASMGTAKTGAQYF. The CDR3 coding sequence is TGTGCCAGCATGGGGACGGCCAAGACCGGGGCGCAGTATTTT.

The chain employs TRBV16 and TRBJ1-6, with 9 positions matching TRBD1. The germline gives CDR1 KGHSY, CDR2 FQNENV. There are 16 residues in the CDR3. The junction had 6 bases not matched to a gene; V was cut back by 3 bases and J by 6 bases. The CDR3 coding sequence is TGTGCCAGCAGCCAGGCCGGGACAGGGTTTAATTCACCCCTCCACTTT. Its protein product is CASSQAGTGFNSPLHF.

Only one count was recorded for this clone. This chain joins TRBV4-1 and TRBJ2-5; weak D call: TRBD2 (6 bases). The J call may be in error: the DNA end matches TRBJ2-7 better. This CDR3 has 15 amino acids. Germline V gene data show CDR1 as MGHRA and CDR2 as YSYEKL. CDR3 sequence: CASSQAAGSSYEQYF. The CDR3 DNA reads TGCGCCAGCAGCCAAGCTGCCGGGAGCTCCTACGAGCAGTACTTC.

This clone came up once. The V call is TRBV7-2, the J call TRBJ1-2; D is unclear. Trimming left V 0 bases short and J 2 bases short, with 13 bases between. CDR1 is SGHTA and CDR2 is FQGNSA in the germline V gene. The CDR3 runs to 16 residues. CDR3 bases: TGTGCCAGCAGCTTAGCAATGGGTCAGATGAACTATGGCTACACCTTC. Encoded protein: CASSLAMGQMNYGYTF.

The V and J genes are TRBV25-1 and TRBJ1-3, with D possibly TRBD1 on 5 matching bases. CDR1 is MGHDK and CDR2 is SYGVNS in the germline V gene. V shed 1 base and J shed 4 bases, with 14 bases lying between them. CDR3 size: 16 residues. In DNA, the CDR3 is TGTGCCAGCAGTGAATCGACAGTCCAAAGGGGAAACACCATATATTTT. Amino acid sequence: CASSESTVQRGNTIYF.

This chain links TRBV19 with TRBJ1-3; D is unresolved. Germline V gene data show CDR1 as LNHDA and CDR2 as SQIVND (reference sequence). The V gene lost 3 bases and the J gene lost 1 base, with 4 bases spanning the gap. CDR3 length equals 13 residues. The CDR3 DNA follows: TGTGCCAGTAGTATGACTTCTGGAAACACCATATATTTT. Its protein is CASSMTSGNTIYF.

The gene calls are TRBV7-2 and TRBJ2-3; 7 bases align to TRBD2. The junction had 8 bases not matched to a gene; V was cut back by 5 bases and J by 3 bases. This CDR3 comprises 15 residues. CDR1 and CDR2 (germline): SGHTA, FQGNSA. CDR3 in DNA: TGTGCCAGCAGCCGTATGACTAGCTGGACAGATACGCAGTATTTT. Its translation: CASSRMTSWTDTQYF. The full variable domain, completed using reference TRBV7-2 and TRBJ2-3, is GAGVSQSPSNKVTEKGKDVELRCDPISGHTALYWYRQSLGQGLEFLIYFQGNSAPDKSGLPSDRFSAERTGGSVSTLTIQRTQQEDSAVYLCASSRMTSWTDTQYFGPGTRLTVL.

The chain joins TRBV7-6 to TRBJ2-2; 7 bases agree with TRBD1. The ends lost 1 base at V and 10 bases at J; junction bases unmatched: 12. CDR1 is SGHVS, CDR2 FNYEAQ, per germline. CDR3 length: 16 amino acids. CDR3 sequence reads: CASSLVGDSGPAELFF. For the CDR3, the DNA is TGTGCCAGCAGCTTAGTGGGGGACAGTGGTCCTGCGGAGCTGTTTTTT.

The V call is TRBV6-1, the J call TRBJ2-7; D unclear. Trimming removed 2 bases from V and 0 bases from J, with 8 bases in between. Germline V gene sequence: CDR1 MNHNS, CDR2 SASEGT. This CDR3 spans 14 amino acids. The CDR3 loop is CASSERQSSYEQYF. The CDR3 DNA sequence: TGTGCCAGCAGTGAAAGGCAGTCCTCCTACGAGCAGTACTTC.

The chain uses TRBV29-1 and TRBJ2-1, with D unresolved. The CDR3 is 12 amino acids. Germline CDR1 is SQVTM and CDR2 is ANQGSEA. V was shortened by 6 bases and J by 3 bases, with 9 bases between the two germline ends. CDR3 in DNA: TGCAGCGTAGAGGCCGTCTACAATGAGCAGTTCTTC. This sequence encodes CSVEAVYNEQFF.

This CDR3 reads CASVADSPSSYNEQFF. CDR3 nucleotide sequence: TGTGCCAGCGTCGCAGACAGTCCGAGCTCCTACAATGAGCAGTTCTTC. This chain connects TRBV27 to TRBJ2-1, with D possibly matching TRBD1 (5 bases). Germline lookup yields CDR1 MNHEY and CDR2 SMNVEV (reference sequence). CDR3 length equals 16 residues. With 8 bases removed from V and 0 bases from J, the gap between germline ends came to 17 bases.

This chain connects TRBV6-4 to TRBJ1-2, with a tentative D call TRBD1 (5 bases). The CDR3 is 14 residues long. Trimming removed 6 bases from V and 3 bases from J, with 14 bases in between. Germline CDR1 MRHNA, CDR2 SNTAGT. The CDR3 loop is CASSTVGRDYGYTF. Written as DNA, the CDR3 is TGTGCCAGCAGCACCGTGGGGCGCGACTATGGCTACACCTTC.

V and J are TRBV18 and TRBJ2-7, with D perhaps assigned TRBD1 or TRBD2 (5 bases each). CDR1 KGHSH and CDR2 LQKENI come from the germline V gene. This CDR3 contains 17 residues. The V gene lost 2 bases and the J gene lost 2 bases, with 19 bases spanning the gap. The CDR3 nucleotides are TGTGCCAGCTCACCAATGGGGAGCGGACATTTTACCTACGAGCAGTACTTC. Its translation is CASSPMGSGHFTYEQYF. Drawing the rest from reference TRBV18 and TRBJ2-7, the complete variable domain is NAGVMQNPRHLVRRRGQEARLRCSPMKGHSHVYWYRQLPEEGLKFMVYLQKENIIDESGMPKERFSAEFPKEGPSILRIQQVVRGDSAAYFCASSPMGSGHFTYEQYFGPGTRLTVT.

The table lists this clone with a count of one. The gene calls are TRBV5-6 and TRBJ1-2, with D uncertain. Trimming took off 6 bases at V and 7 bases at J, with 16 bases between the two ends. The CDR3 sequence is 13 residues long. CDR1 is SGHDT and CDR2 is YYEEEE in the germline V gene. The CDR3 coding sequence is TGTGCCAGCACATTGAAAGGTACAGCTGGCTACACCTTC. This sequence encodes CASTLKGTAGYTF. The complete variable domain, with remaining parts taken from reference TRBV5-6 and TRBJ1-2, reads DAGVTQSPTHLIKTRGQQVTLRCSPKSGHDTVSWYQQALGQGPQFIFQYYEEEERQRGNFPDRFSGHQFPNYSSELNVNALLLGDSALYLCASTLKGTAGYTFGSGTRLTVV.

Turning to this clone: Other DNA sequences in the sample encode the same CDR3. V gene TRBV28 combines with J gene TRBJ1-5; D is ambiguous. The CDR3 has 13 amino acids. Germline V lookup: CDR1 MDHEN, CDR2 SYDVKM. Trimming removed 3 bases at V and 2 bases at J, with 5 bases between. The CDR3 DNA reads as TGTGCCAGCAGTTTTGGGGGCAATCAGCCCCAGCATTTT. Its protein is CASSFGGNQPQHF.

The CDR3 DNA follows: TGTGCCAGCAGCCTGACTAGCGGGACCTCCTACGAGCAGTACTTC. Amino acid sequence: CASSLTSGTSYEQYF. The gene calls are TRBV6-5 and TRBJ2-7; 11 nucleotides match TRBD2. Losses at the gene ends were 6 bases for V and 0 bases for J; bases not matched to a gene: 4. The CDR3 extends over 15 amino acids. Germline CDR1 and CDR2: MNHEY and SVGAGI.